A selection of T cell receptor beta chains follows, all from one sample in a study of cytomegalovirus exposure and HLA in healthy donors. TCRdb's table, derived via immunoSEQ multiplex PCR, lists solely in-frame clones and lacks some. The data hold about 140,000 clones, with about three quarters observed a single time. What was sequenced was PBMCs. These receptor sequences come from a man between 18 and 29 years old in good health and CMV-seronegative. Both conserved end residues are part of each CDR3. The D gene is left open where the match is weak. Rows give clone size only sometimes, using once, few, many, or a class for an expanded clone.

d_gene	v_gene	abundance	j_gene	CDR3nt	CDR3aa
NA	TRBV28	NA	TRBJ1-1	TGTGCCAGCAGTTTCGTTCAGGGGATGAACACTGAAGCTTTCTTT	CASSFVQGMNTEAFF
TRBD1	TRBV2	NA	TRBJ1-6	TGTGCCAGCATTGAACAGGGGGCCCCCAATTCACCCCTCCACTTT	CASIEQGAPNSPLHF
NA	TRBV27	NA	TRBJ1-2	TGTGCCAGTACAGGGCAGGGCTATGGCTACACCTTC	CASTGQGYGYTF
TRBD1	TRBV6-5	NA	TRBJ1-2	TGTGCCAGCAGTGGGACAGCTAACTATGGCTACACCTTC	CASSGTANYGYTF
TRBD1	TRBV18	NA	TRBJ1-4	TGTGCCAGCTCCCCCGGGACAGGGGATGAAAAACTGTTTTTT	CASSPGTGDEKLFF
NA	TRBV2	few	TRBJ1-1	TGTGCCAGCAGTGATTCAGGGGCAGGGAGCACTGAAGCTTTCTTT	CASSDSGAGSTEAFF
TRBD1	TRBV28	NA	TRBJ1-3	TGTGCCAGCAAGCGGCCTGGGACAGGGGTTGGAAACACCATATATTTT	CASKRPGTGVGNTIYF
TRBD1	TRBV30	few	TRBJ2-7	TGTGCCTGGAGCCCGGGACAGGTCTACGAGCAGTACTTC	CAWSPGQVYEQYF
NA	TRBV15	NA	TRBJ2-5	TGTGCCACCAGCAGAGATAAGGGGTTATGGGAGACCCAGTACTTC	CATSRDKGLWETQYF
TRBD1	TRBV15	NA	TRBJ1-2	TGTGCCACCAGCGGTAGACCTTTGACAGGGGGCCGGTATGGCTACACCTTC	CATSGRPLTGGRYGYTF
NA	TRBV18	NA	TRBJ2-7	TGTGCCAGCTCACCCTCGGACAGCCTTACCCCCCACGAGCAGTACTTC	CASSPSDSLTPHEQYF
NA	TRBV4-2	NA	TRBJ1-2	TGTGCCAGCAGCCAAACCGGAGGCGTCTATGGCTACACCTTC	CASSQTGGVYGYTF
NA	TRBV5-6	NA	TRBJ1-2	TGTGCCAGCAGCTTGGTCGGGGTACTAAGGGATGGCTACACCTTC	CASSLVGVLRDGYTF
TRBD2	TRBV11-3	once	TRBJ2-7	TGTGCCAGCAGCCGGGGGGGCTTATCCTACGAGCAGTACTTC	CASSRGGLSYEQYF
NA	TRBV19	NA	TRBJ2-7	TGTGCCAGTAGTATCCGGCAGGGCTACAACGAGCAGTACTTC	CASSIRQGYNEQYF
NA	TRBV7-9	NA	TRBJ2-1	TGTGCCAGCAGCTTTTACAGGGAAGGGGCTGAGCAGTTCTTC	CASSFYREGAEQFF
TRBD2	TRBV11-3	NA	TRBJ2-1	TGTGCCAGCAGCTTAGGCGGGAGTACCTACAATGAGCAGTTCTTC	CASSLGGSTYNEQFF
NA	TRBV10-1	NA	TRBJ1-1	TGCGCCAGCAGCCTCAGGGGGAACACTGAAGCTTTCTTT	CASSLRGNTEAFF
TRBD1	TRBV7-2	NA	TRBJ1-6	TGTGCCAGCAGCCTGGGACAGGGTGAAACCCTCCACTTT	CASSLGQGETLHF
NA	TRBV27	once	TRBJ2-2	TGTGCCAGCAGTTTAGGATACTCGGGCACCGGGGAGCTGTTTTTT	CASSLGYSGTGELFF
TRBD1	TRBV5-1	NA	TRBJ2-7	TGCGCCAGCAGCCTCGGACAGGGGGCGACTACGTACGAGCAGTACTTC	CASSLGQGATTYEQYF
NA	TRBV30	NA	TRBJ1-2	TGTGCCTGGGGGGCGTCGGTTGGTGGCTACACCTTC	CAWGASVGGYTF
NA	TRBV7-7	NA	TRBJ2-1	TGTGCCAGCAGCCAGGGGTCGGAAAACCACAATGAGCAGTTCTTC	CASSQGSENHNEQFF
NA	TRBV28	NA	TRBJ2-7	TGTGCCAGCAGTTTAGGATTCGGAATGGGAGTCTTCGAGCAGTACTTC	CASSLGFGMGVFEQYF
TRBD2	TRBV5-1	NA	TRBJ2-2	TGCGCCAGCAGCTTAGGGACTAGCTATAACACCGGGGAGCTGTTTTTT	CASSLGTSYNTGELFF
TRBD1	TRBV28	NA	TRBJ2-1	TGTGCCAGCAGTTTAACAGGGGGCTGGTACAATGAGCAGTTCTTC	CASSLTGGWYNEQFF
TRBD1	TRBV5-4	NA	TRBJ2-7	TGTGCCAGCAGCCCGGGACAGGTGACGGACGAGCAGTACTTC	CASSPGQVTDEQYF
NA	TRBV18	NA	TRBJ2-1	TGTGCCAGCTCGGGGGGTAGCTCCTACAATGAGCAGTTCTTC	CASSGGSSYNEQFF
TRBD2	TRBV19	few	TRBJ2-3	TGTGCCAGTAGTAATCGGGGACTAACTAGCACAGATACGCAGTATTTT	CASSNRGLTSTDTQYF
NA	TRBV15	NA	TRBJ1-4	TGTGCCACCAGCAGAGGGGATTTCTCGACAGCAACTAATGAAAAACTGTTTTTT	CATSRGDFSTATNEKLFF
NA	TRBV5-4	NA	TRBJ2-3	TGTGCCAGCAGCTTGGCCAGGCAGGGGAGCACAGATACGCAGTATTTT	CASSLARQGSTDTQYF
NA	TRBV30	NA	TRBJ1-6	TGTGCCTGGAGTGGCGGGAGTCTGGGGAATTCACCCCTCCACTTT	CAWSGGSLGNSPLHF
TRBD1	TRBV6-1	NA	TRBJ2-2	TGTGCCAGCAGTGAAGCGACAGGGGGGGACACCGGGGAGCTGTTTTTT	CASSEATGGDTGELFF
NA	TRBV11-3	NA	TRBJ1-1	TGTGCCAGCAGCTTAGATCGGGGAGGTGATGAAGCTTTCTTT	CASSLDRGGDEAFF
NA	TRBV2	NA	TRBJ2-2	TGTGCCAGCAGTGGACAAAACTCGAACACCGGGGAGCTGTTTTTT	CASSGQNSNTGELFF
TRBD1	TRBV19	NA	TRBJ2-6	TGTGCCACCTCGACAAACAGGGGGCTATTCTCTGGGGCCAACGTCCTGACTTTC	CATSTNRGLFSGANVLTF
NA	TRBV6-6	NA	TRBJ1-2	TGTGCCAGCAGTTACTCAGGCAGGGTGGGGTATGGCTACACCTTC	CASSYSGRVGYGYTF
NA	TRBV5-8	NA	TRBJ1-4	TGTGCCAGCAGCTTGTCGTTCGGGACAACTAATGAAAAACTGTTTTTT	CASSLSFGTTNEKLFF
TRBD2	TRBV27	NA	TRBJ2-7	TGTGCCAGCAGTCCATGGACTAGCGGTACCAACGAGCAGTACTTC	CASSPWTSGTNEQYF
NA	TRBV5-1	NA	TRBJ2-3	TGCGCCAGCAGCTTGGTTGCAGGGCCCCGAGTAACGCAGTATTTT	CASSLVAGPRVTQYF
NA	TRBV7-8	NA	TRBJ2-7	TGTGCCAGCAGCCCGCGACATTTCTACGAGCAGTACTTC	CASSPRHFYEQYF
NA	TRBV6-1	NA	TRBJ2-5	TGTGCCAGCAGTTGGACATACAGAGAGACCCAGTACTTC	CASSWTYRETQYF
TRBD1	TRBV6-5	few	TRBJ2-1	TGTGCCAGCAGCATGGACAGGGGGAGACACAATGAGCAGTTCTTC	CASSMDRGRHNEQFF
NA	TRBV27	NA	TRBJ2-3	TGTGCCAGCAGTCCGAGGACAAGCACAGATACGCAGTATTTT	CASSPRTSTDTQYF
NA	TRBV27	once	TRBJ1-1	TGTGCCAGCAGTCTAACAATACAGGGCCGACGTACTGAAGCTTTCTTT	CASSLTIQGRRTEAFF
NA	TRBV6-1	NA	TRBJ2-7	TGTGCCAGCAGGGACAGTGCCTCCTACGAGCAGTACTTC	CASRDSASYEQYF
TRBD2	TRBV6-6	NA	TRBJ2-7	TGTGCCAGCAGTTACCGGACTAGCGGGGGGTACGAGCAGTACTTC	CASSYRTSGGYEQYF
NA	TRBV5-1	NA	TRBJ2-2	TGCGCCAGCAGCTTGGAGCTTAGGAACACCGGGGAGCTGTTTTTT	CASSLELRNTGELFF
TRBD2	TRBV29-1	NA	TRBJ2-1	TGCAGCGTTGTACTAGCGGGGGGGCAAAGGGAGCAGTTCTTC	CSVVLAGGQREQFF
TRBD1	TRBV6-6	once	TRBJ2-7	TGTGCCAGCAGCCGCCGACAGGGTGGGTCTCTGGAGCAGTACTTC	CASSRRQGGSLEQYF
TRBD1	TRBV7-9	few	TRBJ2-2	TGTGCCAGCAGCTTTGGGGACAGGCGTGACGCGAACACCGGGGAGCTGTTTTTT	CASSFGDRRDANTGELFF
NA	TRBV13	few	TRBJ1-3	TGTGCCAGCAGCTTAACAGTATCTGGAAACACCATATATTTT	CASSLTVSGNTIYF
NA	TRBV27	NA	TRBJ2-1	TGTGCCAGCAGTTTATCGTCGCCGAGCTCCTACAATGAGCAGTTCTTC	CASSLSSPSSYNEQFF
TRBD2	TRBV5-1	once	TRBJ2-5	TGCGCCAGCAGCTTGATAAGGGGGAGCGGGGGGCAAGAGACCCAGTACTTC	CASSLIRGSGGQETQYF
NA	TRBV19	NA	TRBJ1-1	TGTGCCAGCTGGCCGGCGGGCATGAACACTGAAGCTTTCTTT	CASWPAGMNTEAFF
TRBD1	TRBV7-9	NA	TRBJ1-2	TGTGCCAGCAGCCGGTCGACAGGGCTTTTAGGCTACACCTTC	CASSRSTGLLGYTF
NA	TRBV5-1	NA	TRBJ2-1	TGCGCCAGCAGCCTCCTTTCGGGTGAGCAGTTCTTC	CASSLLSGEQFF
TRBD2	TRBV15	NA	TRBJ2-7	TGTGCCACCAGCAGAGATCTAGCGGAGGTCTACGAGCAGTACTTC	CATSRDLAEVYEQYF
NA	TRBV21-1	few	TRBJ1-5	TGTGCCAGCAGCAAAAGTTTTTTTACCGGGACACAATACGGGTATCAGCCCCAGCATTTT	CASSKSFFTGTQYGYQPQHF